The 19 T cell receptor beta chains presented below share a single source sample, sequenced in a study of cytomegalovirus exposure and HLA in healthy donors. PCR employed 60 Vbeta and 13 Jbeta primers. Some clones are missing from TCRdb's copy, which holds only in-frame ones; the method was immunoSEQ multiplex PCR. The sample records 150,000 or so clones, 75% being singletons. The specimen was PBMCs. These receptors were taken from a man aged 25 to 40 in good health and CMV-seronegative.

Details on this clone: Mismatch with germline at one junction end may stem from a read error. J is TRBJ1-2 and V is TRBV6-6; TRBD1 might be the D (6 bases). From germline, CDR1 is MNHNY and CDR2 SVGAGI (reference sequence). This CDR3 comprises 16 residues. CDR3 residues: CAGSYSMKGEDYGYTF. As DNA, the CDR3 is TGTGCCGGCAGTTACTCAATGAAGGGGGAAGACTATGGCTACACCTTC.

Only a few counts were recorded for this clone. The chain is built from TRBV6-6 and TRBJ1-3; the match to TRBD1 covers 8 bases. From germline, CDR1 is MNHNY and CDR2 SVGAGI (reference sequence). V lost 4 bases to trimming and J lost 4 bases; unmatched junction nucleotides: 9. The CDR3 covers 16 residues. The CDR3 spells CASSSPDRADGNTIYF. The CDR3 DNA reads TGTGCCAGCAGTTCCCCGGACAGGGCCGACGGAAACACCATATATTTT.

The chain combines TRBV13 with TRBJ2-3; D remains unclear. V was clipped by 4 bases and J by 8 bases, with 13 bases between them. Looked up from germline, CDR1 is PRHDT and CDR2 is FYEKMQ (reference sequence). The CDR3 sequence is 13 residues long. The CDR3 nucleotides read TGTGCCAGCAGCTCGCCTACGAGTGGTACGCAGTATTTT. Its translation: CASSSPTSGTQYF.

This clone has a handful of counts. The chain recombines TRBV7-9 with TRBJ1-1, with 7 bases identical to TRBD1. The germline V gene encodes CDR1 SEHNR and CDR2 FQNEAQ (reference sequence). V trimming: 3 bases; J trimming: 0 bases; junction bases outside the gene matches: 1. This CDR3 contains 14 residues. The CDR3 DNA is TGTGCCAGCAGCTTGGGACAGATGAACACTGAAGCTTTCTTT. The encoded protein is CASSLGQMNTEAFF.

The V and J genes are TRBV10-3 and TRBJ1-5; 9 bases are a match to TRBD1. V dropped 4 bases and J dropped 6; count of bases not matched to a gene: 7. CDR3 length equals 15 residues. Per germline, CDR1 ENHRY and CDR2 SYGVKD. Here the CDR3 DNA reads TGTGCCATCAGTGCGGGACAGGGACTGGGTCAGCCCCAGCATTTT. Protein: CAISAGQGLGQPQHF.

The chain is built from TRBV28 and TRBJ1-2; D gene uncertain. The length of the CDR3 is 16 residues. V was pared by 7 bases and J by 1 base, with 19 bases between. Germline CDR1 MDHEN, CDR2 SYDVKM. The CDR3 region is CASNPVGGKNNYGYTF. The CDR3 DNA is TGTGCCAGCAACCCGGTTGGAGGGAAGAATAACTATGGCTACACCTTC.

The gene calls are TRBV19 and TRBJ1-1, with TRBD1 matching 8 bases. With V trimmed by 7 bases and J by 5 bases, 12 bases remained unmatched. CDR1 and CDR2 (germline): LNHDA, SQIVND (reference sequence). There are 15 residues in the CDR3. CDR3: CASKTGGIGGTEAFF. CDR3 DNA: TGTGCCAGTAAAACAGGGGGTATAGGGGGAACTGAAGCTTTCTTT. Drawing the rest from reference TRBV19 and TRBJ1-1, the complete variable domain is DGGITQSPKYLFRKEGQNVTLSCEQNLNHDAMYWYRQDPGQGLRLIYYSQIVNDFQKGDIAEGYSVSREKKESFPLTVTSAQKNPTAFYLCASKTGGIGGTEAFFGQGTRLTVV.

The chain employs TRBV5-4 and TRBJ2-2; maybe TRBD1 (5 bases). The CDR3 length is 15 residues. The germline V gene has CDR1 SGHNT and CDR2 YYREEE (reference sequence). Trimming cost V 4 bases and J 4 bases, with 14 bases left between them. This chain's CDR3 is CASSLGPRGTGELFF. The DNA of the CDR3 is TGTGCCAGCAGCCTAGGACCAAGGGGCACCGGGGAGCTGTTTTTT.

This sequence joins TRBV19 and TRBJ2-2; the match to TRBD1 covers 9 bases. Germline CDR1 and CDR2: LNHDA and SQIVND (reference sequence). V lost 6 bases, J lost 6 bases, and 11 bases stayed unmatched. This CDR3 spans 16 amino acids. Here the CDR3 DNA reads TGTGCCAGTAGCTCGGGACAGGGAGTTGGTCCCGGGGAGCTGTTTTTT. Its protein is CASSSGQGVGPGELFF.

J is TRBJ1-4 and V is TRBV19; D might be TRBD1 (5 bases). The length of the CDR3 is 15 residues. Trimming removed 6 bases at V and 8 bases at J, with 19 bases between. Germline V lookup: CDR1 LNHDA, CDR2 SQIVND (reference sequence). CDR3 sequence reads: CASSPGGNTGEKLFF. CDR3 nucleotide sequence: TGTGCCAGTAGCCCCGGGGGGAACACGGGAGAAAAACTGTTTTTT.

CDR3 loop: CASSRDSPANTEAFF. The DNA for the CDR3 is TGTGCCAGCAGCCGGGACAGTCCCGCTAACACTGAAGCTTTCTTT. The V call is TRBV2, the J call TRBJ1-1; TRBD1 matches at 7 bases. The CDR3 extends over 15 amino acids. The V segment lost 6 bases and the J segment 2 bases; nucleotides outside the gene matches: 9. The germline V gene has CDR1 SNHLY and CDR2 FYNNEI.

This clone was counted a single time. The chain couples TRBV11-2 to TRBJ1-3; 7 positions match TRBD1. The germline gives CDR1 SGHAT, CDR2 FQNNGV. Trimming removed 3 bases from V and 2 bases from J; junction bases left unmatched: 7. The CDR3 runs 16 residues. The CDR3 DNA sequence: TGTGCCAGCAGCTTCGCCACAGGGGACACTGGAAACACCATATATTTT. It encodes CASSFATGDTGNTIYF.

The chain couples TRBV18 to TRBJ2-7, with 8 nucleotides matching TRBD2. In germline, CDR1 is KGHSH, CDR2 LQKENI. With V trimmed by 2 bases and J by 7 bases, 10 bases remained unmatched. The CDR3 runs 15 residues. CDR3 sequence reads: CASSPRSGSPGEQYF. In DNA form, the CDR3 reads TGTGCCAGCTCACCAAGGAGCGGGAGTCCGGGTGAGCAGTACTTC.

The chain has TRBV27 and TRBJ2-7; possible D gene TRBD2, 6 bases. The germline gives CDR1 MNHEY, CDR2 SMNVEV (reference sequence). This CDR3 is 16 amino acids long. Trimming took 5 bases from V and 2 from J, leaving 19 bases between them. The CDR3 spells CASSPRGGGAAYEQYF. Written as DNA, the CDR3 is TGTGCCAGCAGTCCCCGAGGTGGCGGGGCTGCCTACGAGCAGTACTTC.

This clone has only a few counts. This chain joins TRBV6-5 and TRBJ1-5; D might be TRBD1 (5 bases). The germline V and J ends were trimmed by 0 bases and 5 bases, with 14 bases remaining between them. CDR3 size: 16 residues. Germline CDR1 is MNHEY and CDR2 is SVGAGI. CDR3 nucleotide sequence: TGTGCCAGCAGTTACTCGGGCAGGGTCGGCGATCAGCCCCAGCATTTT. Translation gives CASSYSGRVGDQPQHF.

The gene calls are TRBV9 and TRBJ1-1, with D unclear. Trimming removed 4 bases at V and 5 bases at J, with 12 bases between. This CDR3 is built from 13 residues. The germline gives CDR1 SGDLS, CDR2 YYNGEE. The CDR3 nucleotides read TGTGCCAGCAGCCCCCGGGATTTGACTGAAGCTTTCTTT. Its translation: CASSPRDLTEAFF.

J is TRBJ2-4 and V is TRBV9; 11 positions agree with TRBD1. The CDR3 runs to 14 residues. The V segment lost 3 bases and the J segment 8 bases; nucleotides outside the gene matches: 4. Per germline, CDR1 SGDLS and CDR2 YYNGEE. The CDR3 DNA is TGTGCCAGCAGCGGCCCGGGACAGGGGGACATTCAGTACTTC. It yields the protein CASSGPGQGDIQYF. Full variable domain (outside the CDR3, taken from reference TRBV9 and TRBJ2-4): DSGVTQTPKHLITATGQRVTLRCSPRSGDLSVYWYQQSLDQGLQFLIQYYNGEERAKGNILERFSAQQFPDLHSELNLSSLELGDSALYFCASSGPGQGDIQYFGAGTRLSVL.

The chain recombines TRBV14 with TRBJ2-5, with 13 bases matching TRBD2. The ends lost 3 bases at V and 7 bases at J; junction bases unmatched: 17. Germline V gene lookup returns CDR1 SGHDN and CDR2 FVKESK. This CDR3 comprises 19 residues. CDR3 sequence: CASSHLPPLGLAGDGTQYF. CDR3 bases: TGTGCCAGCAGCCACCTACCCCCCCTCGGACTAGCGGGAGATGGGACCCAGTACTTC.

The V gene is TRBV27, the J gene TRBJ1-2, with D possibly TRBD1 on 5 matching bases. Trimming stripped 6 bases from V and 2 bases from J, with 16 bases between. Germline V gene sequence: CDR1 MNHEY, CDR2 SMNVEV (reference sequence). CDR3 length: 15 amino acids. The CDR3 region has the DNA TGTGCCAGCAGGCCTGACGGGGGGAAAAACTATGGCTACACCTTC. This translates into CASRPDGGKNYGYTF.